This TCR beta chain was sequenced for a study of regulatory T cells in long-lasting Graves disease. As to time point: newly diagnosed GD, antithyroid drugs for less than 3 months. Preparation of the TCR library used RNA extracted from PBMCs. Construction of TCR beta libraries relied on iRepertoire HTBI primers and on Arm-PCR targeting CDR3 regions. One entry per CDR3 protein results from TCRdb running MiXCR on the multiplex PCR reads. The sample holds approximately 400,000 distinct CDR3 sequences, 15% seen once. CDR1 and CDR2 (germline): SGHDN, FVKESK. This CDR3 is built from 15 residues. V lost 3 bases, J lost 4 bases, and 5 bases stayed unmatched. As concerns this clonotype: Its antigen is as yet unknown.

Study-level findings and limits: Possibly, too few samples lowered accuracy.

The data were also submitted as part of a second study, on T cells in Graves' hyperthyroidism and ophthalmopathy. Per that paper: Those with hyperthyroidism were 18 to 65 years old, newly diagnosed, and ill for under 2 months. It was uncontrolled infection, other autoimmune disease, pregnancy or lactation that excluded patients.

Here the sequenced sample was peripheral blood mononuclear cells (PBMCs), taken at new diagnosis, from a patient treated with antithyroid drugs. V and J are TRBV14 and TRBJ2-5; 10 bases match TRBD1. This clonotype was sampled from a woman in her 30s with Graves disease. The CDR3 here is CASSQERTGGETQYF. CDR3 nucleotides: TGTGCCAGCAGCCAGGAGCGGACAGGGGGAGAGACCCAGTACTTC.